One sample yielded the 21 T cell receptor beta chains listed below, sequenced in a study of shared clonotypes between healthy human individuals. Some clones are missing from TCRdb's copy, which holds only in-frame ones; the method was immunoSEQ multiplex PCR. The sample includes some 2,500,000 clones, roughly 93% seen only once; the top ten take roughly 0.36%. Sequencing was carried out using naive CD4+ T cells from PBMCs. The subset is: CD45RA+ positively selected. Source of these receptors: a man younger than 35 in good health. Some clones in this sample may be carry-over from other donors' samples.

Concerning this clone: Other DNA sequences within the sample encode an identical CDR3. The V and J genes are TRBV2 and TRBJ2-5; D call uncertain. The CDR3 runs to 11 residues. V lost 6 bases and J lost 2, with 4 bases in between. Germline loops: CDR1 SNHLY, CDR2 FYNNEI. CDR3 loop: CASSLQETQYF. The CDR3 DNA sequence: TGTGCCAGCAGCCTTCAAGAGACCCAGTACTTC.

In DNA form, the CDR3 reads TGCGCCAGCAGCTTGGCCCCGGGGAGGGGAGGCAATCAGCCCCAGCATTTT. Protein: CASSLAPGRGGNQPQHF. The J gene is TRBJ1-5, the V gene TRBV5-1; a possible D gene is TRBD1 (5 bases). The CDR3 runs to 17 residues. Germline-derived CDR1 and CDR2 are SGHRS and YFSETQ. V lost 0 bases, J lost 2 bases, and 15 bases lay in between.

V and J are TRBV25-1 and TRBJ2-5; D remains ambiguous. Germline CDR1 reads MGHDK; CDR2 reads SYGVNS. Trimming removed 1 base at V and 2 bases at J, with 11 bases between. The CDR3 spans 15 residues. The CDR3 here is CASSEFKVRQETQYF. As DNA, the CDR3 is TGTGCCAGCAGTGAATTTAAGGTCAGACAAGAGACCCAGTACTTC.

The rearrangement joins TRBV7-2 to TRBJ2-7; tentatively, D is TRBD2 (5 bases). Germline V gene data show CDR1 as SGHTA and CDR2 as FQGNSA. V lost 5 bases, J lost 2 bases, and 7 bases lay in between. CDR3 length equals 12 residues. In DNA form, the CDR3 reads TGTGCCAGCAGCCGGGGTACCTACGAGCAGTACTTC. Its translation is CASSRGTYEQYF.

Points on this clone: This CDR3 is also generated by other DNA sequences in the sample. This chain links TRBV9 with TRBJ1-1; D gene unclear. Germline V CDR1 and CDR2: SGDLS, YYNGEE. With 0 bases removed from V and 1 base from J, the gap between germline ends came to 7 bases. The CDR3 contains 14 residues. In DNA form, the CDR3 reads TGTGCCAGCAGCGTAGTTTCCGCGAACACTGAAGCTTTCTTT. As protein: CASSVVSANTEAFF.

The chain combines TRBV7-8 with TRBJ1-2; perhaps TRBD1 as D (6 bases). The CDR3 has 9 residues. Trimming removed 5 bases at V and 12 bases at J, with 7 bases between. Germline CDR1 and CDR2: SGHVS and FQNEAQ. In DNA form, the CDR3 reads TGTGCCAGCAGCCCAGGGGACACCTTC. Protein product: CASSPGDTF.

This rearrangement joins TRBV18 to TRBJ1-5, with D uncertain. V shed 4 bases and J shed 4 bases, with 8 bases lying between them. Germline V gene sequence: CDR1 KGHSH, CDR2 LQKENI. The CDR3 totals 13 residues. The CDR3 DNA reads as TGTGCCAGCTCACGTGATCAAAATCAGCCCCAGCATTTT. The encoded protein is CASSRDQNQPQHF.

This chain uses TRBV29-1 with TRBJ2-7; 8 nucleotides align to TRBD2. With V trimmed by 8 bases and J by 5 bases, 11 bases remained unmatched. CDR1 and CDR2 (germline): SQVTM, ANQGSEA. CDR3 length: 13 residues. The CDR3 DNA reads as TGCAGCCCACCTAGCGGGCCACTACACGAGCAGTACTTC. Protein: CSPPSGPLHEQYF.

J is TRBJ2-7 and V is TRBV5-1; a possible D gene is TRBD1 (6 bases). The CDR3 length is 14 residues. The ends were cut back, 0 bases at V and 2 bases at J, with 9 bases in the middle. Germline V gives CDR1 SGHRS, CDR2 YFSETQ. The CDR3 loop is CASSLGQDPYEQYF. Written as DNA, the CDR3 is TGCGCCAGCAGCTTGGGACAGGATCCCTACGAGCAGTACTTC.

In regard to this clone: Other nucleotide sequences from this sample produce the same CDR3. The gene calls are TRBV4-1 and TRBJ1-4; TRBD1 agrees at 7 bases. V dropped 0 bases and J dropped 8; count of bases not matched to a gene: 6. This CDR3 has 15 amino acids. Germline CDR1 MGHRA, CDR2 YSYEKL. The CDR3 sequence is CASSQEGGRGEKLFF. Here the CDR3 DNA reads TGCGCCAGCAGCCAAGAAGGGGGCAGAGGGGAAAAACTGTTTTTT.

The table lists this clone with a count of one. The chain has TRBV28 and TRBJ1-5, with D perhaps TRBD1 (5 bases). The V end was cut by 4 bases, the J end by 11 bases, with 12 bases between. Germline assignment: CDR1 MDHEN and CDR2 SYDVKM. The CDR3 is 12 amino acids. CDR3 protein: CASSSRSRAQHF. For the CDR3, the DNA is TGTGCCAGCAGTTCTAGGAGCAGGGCCCAGCATTTT.

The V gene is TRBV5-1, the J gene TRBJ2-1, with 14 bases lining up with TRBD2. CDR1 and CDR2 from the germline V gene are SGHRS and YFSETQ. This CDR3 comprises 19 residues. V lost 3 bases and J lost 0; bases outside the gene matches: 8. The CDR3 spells CASSWGLAGALSSYNEQFF. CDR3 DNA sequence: TGCGCCAGCAGCTGGGGACTAGCGGGAGCGCTGAGCTCCTACAATGAGCAGTTCTTC.

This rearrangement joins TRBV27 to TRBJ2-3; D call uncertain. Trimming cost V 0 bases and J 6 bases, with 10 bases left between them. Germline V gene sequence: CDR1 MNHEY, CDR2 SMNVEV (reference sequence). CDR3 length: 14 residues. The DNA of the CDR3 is TGTGCCAGCAGTTTATCGCGCCGCCCGGATACGCAGTATTTT. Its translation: CASSLSRRPDTQYF.

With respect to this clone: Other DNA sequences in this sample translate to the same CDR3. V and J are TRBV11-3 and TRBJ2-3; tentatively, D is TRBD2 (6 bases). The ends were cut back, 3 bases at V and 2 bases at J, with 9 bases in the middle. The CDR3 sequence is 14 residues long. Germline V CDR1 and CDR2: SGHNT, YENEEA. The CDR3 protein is CASSLGGATDTQYF. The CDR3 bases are TGTGCCAGCAGCTTGGGCGGGGCCACAGATACGCAGTATTTT. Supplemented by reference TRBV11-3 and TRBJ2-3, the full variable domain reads EAGVVQSPRYKIIEKKQPVAFWCNPISGHNTLYWYLQNLGQGPELLIRYENEEAVDDSQLPKDRFSAERLKGVDSTLKIQPAELGDSAVYLCASSLGGATDTQYFGPGTRLTVL.

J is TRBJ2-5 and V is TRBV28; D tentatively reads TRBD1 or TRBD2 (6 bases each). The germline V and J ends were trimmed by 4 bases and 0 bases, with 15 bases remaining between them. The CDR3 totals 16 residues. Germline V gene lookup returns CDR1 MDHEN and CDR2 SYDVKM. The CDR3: CASSSPGGRDQETQYF. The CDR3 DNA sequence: TGTGCCAGCAGTTCTCCCGGGGGCCGTGACCAAGAGACCCAGTACTTC.

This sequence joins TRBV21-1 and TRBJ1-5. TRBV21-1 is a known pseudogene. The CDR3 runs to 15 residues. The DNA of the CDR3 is TGTGCCAGCAGCAAAGCGAATAGGGGCAATCAGCCCCAGCATTTT. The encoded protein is CASSKANRGNQPQHF.

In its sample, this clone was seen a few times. The CDR3 bases are TGTGCCAGCAGTTCTGGGCAGGGAAGGCTAGGGGTGGGTAACACTGAAGCTTTCTTT. Amino acids: CASSSGQGRLGVGNTEAFF. V gene TRBV28 combines with J gene TRBJ1-1; TRBD1 might be the D (5 bases). The CDR3 loop spans 19 amino acids. V lost 4 bases and J 2 bases, leaving 26 bases between the germline ends. Germline CDR1 MDHEN, CDR2 SYDVKM.

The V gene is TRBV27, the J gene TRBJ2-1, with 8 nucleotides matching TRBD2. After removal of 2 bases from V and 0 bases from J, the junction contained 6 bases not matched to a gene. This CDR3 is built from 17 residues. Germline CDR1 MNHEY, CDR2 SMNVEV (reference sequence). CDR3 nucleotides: TGTGCCAGCAGTTTAGCGGGAGGCCTCAGCTCCTACAATGAGCAGTTCTTC. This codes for CASSLAGGLSSYNEQFF.

CDR3: CASSLGDRGQNTF. The CDR3 bases are TGTGCCAGCAGCTTAGGGGACAGGGGGCAGAACACCTTC. V is TRBV7-9 and J is TRBJ1-2; 12 bases align to TRBD1. The CDR3 runs to 13 residues. Germline trimming cut 1 base from V and 12 bases from J; bases unmatched to any gene: 3. Per germline, CDR1 SEHNR and CDR2 FQNEAQ (reference sequence).

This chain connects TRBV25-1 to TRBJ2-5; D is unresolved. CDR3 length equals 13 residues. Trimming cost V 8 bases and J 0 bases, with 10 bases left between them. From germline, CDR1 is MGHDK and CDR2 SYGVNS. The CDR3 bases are TGTGCCAGCTCGAGGACCGACCAAGAGACCCAGTACTTC. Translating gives CASSRTDQETQYF. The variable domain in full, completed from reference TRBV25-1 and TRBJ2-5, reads EADIYQTPRYLVIGTGKKITLECSQTMGHDKMYWYQQDPGMELHLIHYSYGVNSTEKGDLSSESTVSRIRTEHFPLTLESARPSHTSQYLCASSRTDQETQYFGPGTRLLVL.

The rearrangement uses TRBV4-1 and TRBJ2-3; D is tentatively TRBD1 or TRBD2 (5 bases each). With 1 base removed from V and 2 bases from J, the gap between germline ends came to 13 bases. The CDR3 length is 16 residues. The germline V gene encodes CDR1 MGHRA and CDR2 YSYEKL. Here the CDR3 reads CASSQVAGTNTDTQYF. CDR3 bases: TGCGCCAGCAGCCAAGTAGCAGGGACCAACACAGATACGCAGTATTTT.